Here is one T cell receptor beta chain with its context. Its antigen target is currently unknown. Per-base quality was not reported, and no clone a single base away is much larger than it. The CDR3 contains 15 residues, cysteine and phenylalanine counted. Here the CDR3 DNA is all that survives: 45 bases in frame from base 1. V has 0 bases trimmed and J has 10 bases trimmed; junction bases matching no gene number 6. For CDR1 and CDR2, the germline V gene lists SGHTA and FQGNSA. This sample stems from a study of pediatric ulcerative colitis (dated by TCRdb to about 2019). About the investigation overall: Among the ulcerative colitis patients, 6 or 7 had pancolitis and two had left-sided colitis, and histology in every patient was consistent with ulcerative colitis. By Pediatric Ulcerative Colitis Activity Index, mild disease was classified in a couple of patients, moderate disease in four and acute severe colitis in three. From nine newly diagnosed, treatment-naive pediatric ulcerative colitis patients and four non-IBD control children, paired blood and rectal samples were collected. General conclusions and limits of the study: Features of the rectal repertoire distinguished controls, mild-moderate colitis patients and acute severe colitis patients, and in acute severe colitis, rectal diversity was reduced because of clonal expansions. Two rectal CDR3 clonotypes were present in all ulcerative colitis patients and in none of the controls. Because repertoires came from total lymphocyte DNA, patterns in rare subsets such as regulatory T cells may not be reflected. Significantly higher autologous blood-rectal clonal overlap was found in ulcerative colitis patients than in controls, which suggested increased T cell trafficking to inflamed tissue. For technical reasons, blood samples from two patients gave substantially fewer templates, and these samples were excluded from the blood-rectal overlap analysis. With only a handful of individuals, the healthy control group was small.

Using the immunoSEQ TRB Survey service, rearranged CDR3 beta regions were amplified from genomic DNA with multiplex V and J primers. To keep depth equal across samples, survey-level sequencing depth of up to 500,000 reads per sample was applied. The libraries were purified and pooled, then sequenced using Illumina technology. The published analysis was carried out like this. Productive clonality, sample overlap, pairwise scatters, CDR3 beta length, V/D/J gene usage and productiveness were all assessed with the immunoSEQ online tools. Alongside Shannon and Simpson indices, calculated diversity was computed as the number of unique rearrangements divided by total templates, multiplied by 100. Z-score normalized data were analyzed by principal component analysis with the R prcomp function and the ggbiplot package. Blood-rectal clonal overlap within each subject was quantified with Morisita's index. TCRdb mirrors the immuneACCESS table, restricted to in-frame sequences. Some clones are absent from its copies; in checked studies, under half trace to an unresolved V gene, and the reason for the others is unknown. That table supplies the V and J calls and clone size; D and trimming were determined from the DNA. This sample gives 30,000 to 45,000 clones in total; less than 85% of them show up just once. Roughly 24% of the sample rests with the top ten.

Before the diagnostic colonoscopy, none of the ulcerative colitis patients had been given immunosuppressive medication. Blood was sampled at the same time as the colonoscopy. The Wizard kit (Promega) was used to extract genomic DNA from both blood and intestinal samples. The source material was blood. Recombination joined TRBV7-2 with TRBJ2-1, and 10 junctional nucleotides match TRBD2. This TCR came from a girl under 18 with moderate ulcerative colitis. CDR3 loop: CASSLALAGVWEQFF. The sequenced DNA is TGTGCCAGCAGCTTAGCGCTAGCGGGGGTCTGGGAGCAGTTCTTC.